Below are 31 T cell receptor beta chains sequenced from a single sample in a study of cytomegalovirus exposure and HLA in healthy donors. Use of 60 Vbeta and 13 Jbeta primers characterized the PCR. Assay used: immunoSEQ multiplex PCR; TCRdb lists only in-frame clones, some missing. The repertoire holds some 150,000 clones, approximately 9% seen once, with about 2% in the top ten. Material: PBMCs. These receptors originate from a male donor in good health and CMV-seronegative.

The genes are TRBV6-1 and TRBJ1-2, with D hard to call. This CDR3 is built from 15 residues. Trimming left V 0 bases short and J 4 bases short, with 12 bases between. Germline assignment: CDR1 MNHNS and CDR2 SASEGT. The CDR3 spells CASSEAHGSLYGYTF. In DNA, the CDR3 is TGTGCCAGCAGTGAAGCGCACGGGTCCCTCTATGGCTACACCTTC.

The chain carries TRBV6-5 and TRBJ2-7, with D possibly matching TRBD1 (5 bases). Trimming stripped 2 bases from V and 3 bases from J, with 11 bases between. The V gene's germline CDR1 is MNHEY and CDR2 SVGAGI. This CDR3 has 14 residues. CDR3 residues: CASSYNKGYYEQYF. The CDR3 coding sequence is TGTGCCAGCAGTTACAACAAGGGGTACTACGAGCAGTACTTC.

This clone was observed a handful of times. V usage is TRBV7-2 and J usage is TRBJ1-2; 7 bases map to TRBD1. There are 14 residues in the CDR3. The germline gives CDR1 SGHTA, CDR2 FQGNSA. V shed 4 bases and J 5 bases; nucleotides not matched to a gene: 7. The CDR3 loop reads CASSSIRDSYGYTF. CDR3 in DNA: TGTGCCAGCAGCTCAATCCGGGACAGTTATGGCTACACCTTC. The full variable domain, rest sourced from reference TRBV7-2 and TRBJ1-2, is GAGVSQSPSNKVTEKGKDVELRCDPISGHTALYWYRQSLGQGLEFLIYFQGNSAPDKSGLPSDRFSAERTGGSVSTLTIQRTQQEDSAVYLCASSSIRDSYGYTFGSGTRLTVV.

This clone was found a few times. The rearrangement joins TRBV28 to TRBJ1-1; maybe TRBD1 (5 bases). Trimming took 6 bases from V and 5 from J, leaving 10 bases between them. Germline V gives CDR1 MDHEN, CDR2 SYDVKM. The CDR3 totals 12 residues. CDR3 sequence reads: CASSWRGTEAFF. CDR3 in DNA: TGTGCCAGCAGCTGGAGGGGAACTGAAGCTTTCTTT. The full variable domain, its missing parts supplied by reference TRBV28 and TRBJ1-1, is DVKVTQSSRYLVKRTGEKVFLECVQDMDHENMFWYRQDPGLGLRLIYFSYDVKMKEKGDIPEGYSVSREKKERFSLILESASTNQTSMYLCASSWRGTEAFFGQGTRLTVV.

A few counts support this clone. This chain connects TRBV7-2 to TRBJ2-3; D gene uncertain. Germline V gives CDR1 SGHTA, CDR2 FQGNSA. The CDR3 spans 15 residues. Trimming removed 1 base from V and 2 bases from J, with 10 bases in between. The CDR3 sequence is CASSLGQYYTDTQYF. The CDR3 coding sequence is TGTGCCAGCAGCTTAGGGCAATATTACACAGATACGCAGTATTTT.

This clone has a handful of counts. J is TRBJ2-7 and V is TRBV28, with D maybe TRBD2 (5 bases). The V gene lost 2 bases and the J gene lost 3 bases, with 14 bases spanning the gap. The germline gives CDR1 MDHEN, CDR2 SYDVKM. The CDR3 runs 15 residues. CDR3 coding DNA: TGTGCCAGCAGTTTACCCCGGACTCAATACTACGAGCAGTACTTC. Protein product: CASSLPRTQYYEQYF.

This clone was seen only a few times. V is TRBV7-2 and J is TRBJ2-7, with TRBD1 matching over 7 bases. The junction had 3 bases not matched to a gene; V was cut back by 2 bases and J by 2 bases. Germline V gene lookup returns CDR1 SGHTA and CDR2 FQGNSA. The CDR3 sequence is 14 residues long. CDR3 in amino acids: CASSLRDSPYEQYF. As DNA, the CDR3 is TGTGCCAGCAGCTTAAGGGACAGCCCCTACGAGCAGTACTTC.

V is TRBV9 and J is TRBJ1-6; D uncertain. Germline CDR1 is SGDLS and CDR2 is YYNGEE. This CDR3 comprises 14 residues. V lost 0 bases and J lost 6, with 7 bases in between. The CDR3 here is CASSVGSSNSPLHF. The CDR3 DNA reads as TGTGCCAGCAGCGTAGGCTCCAGTAATTCACCCCTCCACTTT.

V usage is TRBV7-8 and J usage is TRBJ2-1; D remains unclear. The V gene's germline CDR1 is SGHVS and CDR2 FQNEAQ. This CDR3 is 13 amino acids long. V was trimmed by 5 bases and J by 9 bases, leaving 14 bases between them. CDR3 in DNA: TGTGCCAGCAGCCCTTTCCGGTCAGGTGAGCAGTTCTTC. Its protein is CASSPFRSGEQFF. Combining the CDR3 with reference TRBV7-8 and TRBJ2-1 gives the whole variable domain GAGVSQSPRYKVAKRGQDVALRCDPISGHVSLFWYQQALGQGPEFLTYFQNEAQLDKSGLPSDRFFAERPEGSVSTLKIQRTQQEDSAVYLCASSPFRSGEQFFGPGTRLTVL.

This chain uses TRBV28 with TRBJ2-5, with D perhaps matching TRBD1 (5 bases). V was trimmed by 6 bases and J by 1 base, leaving 12 bases between them. Germline V gene sequence: CDR1 MDHEN, CDR2 SYDVKM. This CDR3 contains 14 residues. For the CDR3, the DNA is TGTGCCAGCAGGCAATACAGGCTCCAAGAGACCCAGTACTTC. Protein: CASRQYRLQETQYF.

This chain connects TRBV30 to TRBJ2-1; D remains ambiguous. Germline CDR1 is GTSNPN and CDR2 is SVGIG (reference sequence). The CDR3 runs to 13 residues. The V end lost 2 bases, the J end lost 3 bases, and 8 bases lay between the germline ends. CDR3 region: CAWSPYFYNEQFF. CDR3 nucleotide sequence: TGTGCCTGGAGTCCCTACTTCTACAATGAGCAGTTCTTC.

The genes are TRBV5-4 and TRBJ2-3; tentative D call: TRBD2 (6 bases). CDR1 and CDR2 from the germline V gene are SGHNT and YYREEE (reference sequence). CDR3 length: 14 amino acids. Trimming removed 1 base at V and 6 bases at J, with 12 bases between. DNA of the CDR3: TGTGCCAGCAGCTTGAACTCGGGGGAGGATACGCAGTATTTT. It yields the protein CASSLNSGEDTQYF.

This chain joins TRBV21-1 and TRBJ2-4; the D call TRBD1 from the table was never checked on the DNA. TRBV21-1 is a recognized pseudogene. This CDR3 is built from 16 residues. The CDR3 protein is CASSRRGNSAKNIQYF. The CDR3 DNA sequence: TGTGCCAGCAGCCGCAGGGGAAATTCGGCCAAAAACATTCAGTACTTC.

This chain joins TRBV7-6 and TRBJ2-1; D is perhaps TRBD2 (6 bases). The CDR3 is 14 amino acids. V was clipped by 5 bases and J by 9 bases, with 17 bases between them. Germline loops: CDR1 SGHVS, CDR2 FNYEAQ. Here the CDR3 reads CASSLSGGRSEQFF. DNA for the CDR3: TGTGCCAGCAGCCTTTCCGGGGGACGGTCTGAGCAGTTCTTC.

The chain employs TRBV7-9 and TRBJ2-2, with a tentative D call TRBD1 (5 bases). The CDR3 covers 14 residues. Trimming took off 7 bases at V and 6 bases at J, with 15 bases between the two ends. CDR1 and CDR2 from the germline V gene are SEHNR and FQNEAQ (reference sequence). CDR3 region: CASKQSRGSGELFF. Here the CDR3 DNA reads TGTGCCAGCAAGCAAAGTAGGGGATCCGGGGAGCTGTTTTTT. The whole variable domain, filled in from reference TRBV7-9 and TRBJ2-2, reads DTGVSQNPRHKITKRGQNVTFRCDPISEHNRLYWYRQTLGQGPEFLTYFQNEAQLEKSRLLSDRFSAERPKGSFSTLEIQRTEQGDSAMYLCASKQSRGSGELFFGEGSRLTVL.

This clone was detected only a few times. V is TRBV6-5 and J is TRBJ2-1; TRBD1 agrees at 8 bases. The CDR3 consists of 13 residues. CDR1 MNHEY and CDR2 SVGAGI come from the germline V gene. V lost 9 bases to trimming and J lost 7 bases; unmatched junction nucleotides: 8. Here the CDR3 reads CARSRQGRNEQFF. The DNA for the CDR3 is TGTGCCAGAAGTCGACAGGGGAGGAATGAGCAGTTCTTC.

This clone has only a few counts. J is TRBJ1-1 and V is TRBV19; D is possibly TRBD1 (5 bases). Trimming took off 5 bases at V and 4 bases at J, with 20 bases between the two ends. Germline loops: CDR1 LNHDA, CDR2 SQIVND (reference sequence). CDR3 length: 16 amino acids. In nucleotides, the CDR3 is TGTGCCAGTAGTCCGACTCCGGGGGTACTCGGCACTGAAGCTTTCTTT. This translates into CASSPTPGVLGTEAFF. Based on the CDR3 plus reference TRBV19 and TRBJ1-1, the full variable domain is DGGITQSPKYLFRKEGQNVTLSCEQNLNHDAMYWYRQDPGQGLRLIYYSQIVNDFQKGDIAEGYSVSREKKESFPLTVTSAQKNPTAFYLCASSPTPGVLGTEAFFGQGTRLTVV.

J is TRBJ1-2 and V is TRBV7-2; perhaps TRBD1 as D (5 bases). The CDR3 loop spans 14 amino acids. Between the trimmed V and J ends, which lost 3 bases and 5 bases, there was a span of 13 bases. Germline CDR1 reads SGHTA; CDR2 reads FQGNSA. The CDR3 sequence is CASSFPGQPYGYTF. The CDR3 nucleotides are TGTGCCAGCAGCTTCCCAGGGCAACCATATGGCTACACCTTC.

This chain connects TRBV19 to TRBJ2-3; tentatively, D is TRBD1 (6 bases). CDR1 and CDR2 (germline): LNHDA, SQIVND (reference sequence). Trimming shortened V by 6 bases and J by 2 bases, and 15 bases separated the two germline ends. The CDR3 contains 15 residues. DNA of the CDR3: TGTGCCAGTAGGAACCGGGACATTTACACAGATACGCAGTATTTT. As protein: CASRNRDIYTDTQYF.

With regard to this clone: A junction boundary mismatches the germline segment, possibly from a read error. This chain joins TRBV7-7 and TRBJ2-3; D remains ambiguous. The CDR3 is 14 amino acids. The germline gives CDR1 SSHAT, CDR2 FNYEAQ (reference sequence). The CDR3 DNA follows: TGTGCTAGCAGCCCCTCCGCGGTAGCCGACACGCAGTATTTT. Translating gives CASSPSAVADTQYF.

The gene calls are TRBV14 and TRBJ2-5; 9 nucleotides agree with TRBD2. V was clipped by 2 bases and J by 5 bases; unmatched bases: 0. This CDR3 spans 13 amino acids. Germline V gene data show CDR1 as SGHDN and CDR2 as FVKESK. CDR3 nucleotides: TGTGCCAGCAGCCAAACTAGCGGGGAGACCCAGTACTTC. It encodes CASSQTSGETQYF.

V gene TRBV27 combines with J gene TRBJ1-6, with D unclear. V lost 6 bases to trimming and J lost 3 bases, with 9 bases between them. The V gene's germline CDR1 is MNHEY and CDR2 SMNVEV (reference sequence). CDR3 size: 14 residues. The CDR3 DNA reads TGTGCCAGCAGGCGTGAGGACTATAATTCACCCCTCCACTTT. Its translation is CASRREDYNSPLHF.

There are a few counts of this clone. The genes are TRBV5-8 and TRBJ1-2, with 11 bases identical to TRBD1. Germline CDR1 and CDR2: SGHTS and YDEGEE. The CDR3 has 17 residues. V was clipped by 6 bases and J by 4 bases; unmatched bases: 14. This chain's CDR3 is CASNRDRGFDGFYGYTF. CDR3 coding DNA: TGTGCCAGCAACCGGGACAGGGGGTTTGACGGCTTCTATGGCTACACCTTC.

This clone has only a few counts. The chain carries TRBV5-1 and TRBJ2-7; TRBD1 might be the D (5 bases). V lost 7 bases and J 2 bases, leaving 16 bases between the germline ends. Per the germline V gene, CDR1 is SGHRS and CDR2 is YFSETQ. The CDR3 contains 14 residues. As DNA, the CDR3 is TGCGCCAGCTCCAGTACAGGTTATACCTACGAGCAGTACTTC. Translating gives CASSSTGYTYEQYF.

This clone was detected a few times. The chain is built from TRBV7-8 and TRBJ1-1, with a possible D match to TRBD1 (6 bases). The V and J ends lost 5 bases and 0 bases respectively, with 10 bases between them. Germline CDR1 and CDR2: SGHVS and FQNEAQ. This CDR3 contains 14 residues. The CDR3 here is CASSPTGMNTEAFF. DNA of the CDR3: TGTGCCAGCAGCCCCACAGGGATGAACACTGAAGCTTTCTTT.

This clone was detected only a few times. The J gene is TRBJ2-1, the V gene TRBV27, with 8 bases matching TRBD2. The J segment lost 2 bases and the V segment lost 6 bases, leaving 12 bases of the junction unmatched. CDR1 MNHEY and CDR2 SMNVEV come from the germline V gene (reference sequence). This CDR3 spans 17 amino acids. The DNA for the CDR3 is TGTGCCAGCAGCCTACCGAGACTAGCGCGGACCTACAATGAGCAGTTCTTC. This codes for CASSLPRLARTYNEQFF.

The genes are TRBV5-1 and TRBJ1-4; TRBD1 matches 7 bases. In germline, CDR1 is SGHRS, CDR2 YFSETQ. The CDR3 is 16 residues long. With 5 bases clipped from V and 0 bases from J, the junction kept 7 bases outside the gene matches. The chain's CDR3 is CASRRQGVPTNEKLFF. The CDR3 region has the DNA TGCGCCAGCAGGAGACAGGGCGTACCAACTAATGAAAAACTGTTTTTT.

This clone was seen only a few times. V gene TRBV4-1 combines with J gene TRBJ2-3; 9 nucleotides align to TRBD2. Per germline, CDR1 MGHRA and CDR2 YSYEKL. The CDR3 runs to 17 residues. The V gene end was trimmed by 4 bases and the J gene end by 0 bases; junction bases not matched to a gene: 8. CDR3 residues: CASSRGGTSRSTDTQYF. CDR3 nucleotide sequence: TGCGCCAGCAGCCGGGGGGGGACTAGCAGAAGCACAGATACGCAGTATTTT.

This clone has only a few counts. This chain joins TRBV7-9 and TRBJ2-2, with D possibly being TRBD2 (5 bases). The germline gives CDR1 SEHNR, CDR2 FQNEAQ (reference sequence). This CDR3 region has 16 residues. The V end lost 2 bases, the J end lost 4 bases, and 14 bases lay between the germline ends. CDR3 DNA sequence: TGTGCCAGCAGCTTACTTCGCGGGTCGGGCACCGGGGAGCTGTTTTTT. The encoded protein is CASSLLRGSGTGELFF.

V and J are TRBV4-3 and TRBJ2-2; 8 bases are a match to TRBD1. Trimming removed 8 bases from V and 2 bases from J; junction bases left unmatched: 7. The CDR3 extends over 15 amino acids. Germline V lookup: CDR1 LGHNA, CDR2 YSLEER. CDR3 bases: TGCGCCAGCCGACAGGACAGGGACAACACCGGGGAGCTGTTTTTT. Its translation is CASRQDRDNTGELFF.

This chain uses TRBV5-1 with TRBJ1-2, with D maybe TRBD1 (6 bases). This CDR3 is built from 14 residues. V shed 0 bases and J shed 5 bases, with 11 bases lying between them. The germline gives CDR1 SGHRS, CDR2 YFSETQ. The CDR3 here is CASSLGQGIYGYTF. The CDR3 nucleotides are TGCGCCAGCAGCTTGGGCCAGGGGATATATGGCTACACCTTC.